The 12 T cell receptor beta chains reported below all come from one sample, sequenced in a study of T cell responses to AZD1222 COVID-19 vaccine. Produced via immunoSEQ multiplex PCR; TCRdb's table is partial and in-frame only. The top ten hold 2.6% of the sample, which has 170,000 or so clones, approximately 86% seen once. The sample in question was peripheral blood, obtained on day 0 of AZD1222 vaccination. The receptors here all came from an adult in good health.

The chain carries TRBV3-1 (or the pseudogene TRBV3-2) and TRBJ1-1, with D unclear. With 1 base removed from V and 2 bases from J, the gap between germline ends came to 8 bases. Germline CDR1 reads LGHDT; CDR2 reads YNNKEL (reference sequence). The CDR3 length is 14 residues. CDR3 sequence reads: CASSQGLFNTEAFF. DNA for the CDR3: TGTGCCAGCAGCCAAGGGCTGTTTAACACTGAAGCTTTCTTT.

The rearrangement uses TRBV9 and TRBJ1-4, with TRBD1 as a possible D gene (5 bases). This CDR3 is built from 14 residues. CDR1 is SGDLS, CDR2 YYNGEE, per germline. The ends were cut back, 1 base at V and 2 bases at J, with 6 bases in the middle. CDR3 coding DNA: TGTGCCAGCAGCGTACAGGGTACTAATGAAAAACTGTTTTTT. This gives the protein CASSVQGTNEKLFF.

This chain links TRBV14 with TRBJ2-1; 15 bases match TRBD2. Trimming at V came to 0 bases and at J to 4 bases, leaving 7 bases not matched to a gene. Germline V gene sequence: CDR1 SGHDN, CDR2 FVKESK. The CDR3 contains 19 residues. The CDR3 DNA follows: TGTGCCAGCAGCCAAGATCCCGGGACTAGCGGGGGGAGATACAATGAGCAGTTCTTC. This translates into CASSQDPGTSGGRYNEQFF. The whole variable domain, filled in from reference TRBV14 and TRBJ2-1, reads EAGVTQFPSHSVIEKGQTVTLRCDPISGHDNLYWYRRVMGKEIKFLLHFVKESKQDESGMPNNRFLAERTGGTYSTLKVQPAELEDSGVYFCASSQDPGTSGGRYNEQFFGPGTRLTVL.

This clone appeared once. V and J are TRBV24-1 and TRBJ1-5; D unresolved. The CDR3 has 12 amino acids. Germline CDR1 reads KGHDR; CDR2 reads SFDVKD. V lost 4 bases to trimming and J lost 3 bases, with 3 bases between them. CDR3 coding DNA: TGTGCCACCAGTGAAAACAATCAGCCCCAGCATTTT. Encoded protein: CATSENNQPQHF.

The chain links TRBV9 to TRBJ1-3; no clear D. Trimming cost V 3 bases and J 4 bases, with 11 bases left between them. The germline V gene has CDR1 SGDLS and CDR2 YYNGEE. The CDR3 contains 14 residues. CDR3 nucleotides: TGTGCCAGCAGCGCCGAATCCTCCGGAAACACCATATATTTT. Translation: CASSAESSGNTIYF.

V is TRBV7-9 and J is TRBJ1-4, with 7 bases matching TRBD1. J lost 8 bases, V lost 5 bases, and 8 bases had no gene match. The germline gives CDR1 SEHNR, CDR2 FQNEAQ (reference sequence). The CDR3 totals 14 residues. The CDR3 DNA is TGTGCCAGCAGCATCGCAGGGGGAGGCGAAAAACTGTTTTTT. Translating gives CASSIAGGGEKLFF.

Note on this clone: The identical CDR3 is also encoded by other nucleotide sequences in the sample. The chain joins TRBV7-9 to TRBJ1-2, with no clear D. V lost 1 base and J 2 bases, leaving 5 bases between the germline ends. Per the germline V gene, CDR1 is SEHNR and CDR2 is FQNEAQ (reference sequence). The CDR3 loop spans 13 amino acids. CDR3 in amino acids: CASSLGRNYGYTF. CDR3 in DNA: TGTGCCAGCAGCTTAGGGCGAAACTATGGCTACACCTTC.

The CDR3: CASSSRTNYGYTF. The CDR3 DNA reads as TGTGCCAGCAGCTCCAGAACTAACTATGGCTACACCTTC. The chain combines TRBV13 with TRBJ1-2; D gene unclear. Between the trimmed V and J ends, which lost 4 bases and 0 bases, there was a span of 6 bases. The length of the CDR3 is 13 residues. Germline V gene data show CDR1 as PRHDT and CDR2 as FYEKMQ (reference sequence).

J is TRBJ2-7 and V is TRBV5-1; 9 bases are a match to TRBD1. This CDR3 has 14 residues. CDR1 and CDR2 (germline): SGHRS, YFSETQ. V was pared by 4 bases and J by 3 bases, with 5 bases of the junction left unmatched. The CDR3 sequence: CASSRTGDSYEQYF. In nucleotides, the CDR3 is TGCGCCAGCAGCCGGACAGGGGACAGCTACGAGCAGTACTTC.

The J gene is TRBJ1-1, the V gene TRBV6-5; D is unresolved. The CDR3 length is 13 residues. Germline V gives CDR1 MNHEY, CDR2 SVGAGI. V was clipped by 2 bases and J by 0 bases, with 4 bases between them. The CDR3, as DNA: TGTGCCAGCAGTTACGAAGTGAACACTGAAGCTTTCTTT. This sequence encodes CASSYEVNTEAFF.

The chain uses TRBV27 and TRBJ2-2, with a tentative D call TRBD2 (5 bases). CDR3 size: 13 residues. V lost 8 bases and J 6 bases, leaving 13 bases between the germline ends. Per germline, CDR1 MNHEY and CDR2 SMNVEV (reference sequence). CDR3 region: CASVPSGSGELFF. CDR3 nucleotide sequence: TGTGCCAGCGTCCCCTCGGGGTCCGGGGAGCTGTTTTTT.

J is TRBJ1-1 and V is TRBV4-1; tentative D call: TRBD1 (5 bases). The V end lost 0 bases, the J end lost 4 bases, and 9 bases lay between the germline ends. This CDR3 has 14 residues. The germline CDR1 and CDR2 sequences are MGHRA and YSYEKL. The CDR3 DNA reads as TGCGCCAGCAGCCAAGAGTTCGGGGGCACTGAAGCTTTCTTT. This gives the protein CASSQEFGGTEAFF.